The 9 T cell receptor beta chains reported below all come from one sample, sequenced in a study of graft-versus-host responses after intestinal transplantation. Clones were read by immunoSEQ multiplex PCR, and TCRdb kept only the in-frame ones, dropping some. The table lists under 100,000 clones, about 94% of them singletons. Antigens of these TCRs are unknown. The sequencing here drew on unstimulated CD4+ T cells sorted from spleen or lymph node cells, taken before transplant. The receptors stem from a human donor who was the organ donor for an intestinal transplant.

This clone has just a few counts. The chain recombines TRBV28 with TRBJ2-7, with D possibly TRBD1 on 5 matching bases. V gave up 2 bases and J gave up 6 bases, with 8 bases separating them. Germline-derived CDR1 and CDR2 are MDHEN and SYDVKM. This CDR3 comprises 12 residues. The CDR3 loop reads CASSLSRAEQYF. The CDR3 DNA is TGTGCCAGCAGTTTAAGCAGGGCCGAGCAGTACTTC.

This clone showed up just once. The rearrangement uses TRBV5-1 and TRBJ2-7; D is unresolved. CDR1 is SGHRS, CDR2 YFSETQ, per germline. The germline V and J ends were trimmed by 2 bases and 6 bases, with 15 bases remaining between them. The CDR3 totals 14 residues. CDR3 DNA: TGCGCCAGCAGCTTAAAAGGATCGGCCGGCGAGCAGTACTTC. Translating gives CASSLKGSAGEQYF.

Turning to this clone: A junction boundary mismatches the germline segment, possibly from a read error. The rearrangement links TRBV5-1 to TRBJ1-2, with D tentatively TRBD1 (6 bases). Germline CDR1 reads SGHRS; CDR2 reads YFSETQ. The CDR3 consists of 15 residues. The CDR3 loop reads CASSLVGFAAGGYAF. The CDR3, as DNA: TGCGCCAGCAGTCTCGTTGGGTTCGCCGCGGGGGGCTACGCCTTC.

The V call is TRBV11-2, the J call TRBJ2-2, with D uncertain. CDR1 and CDR2 (germline): SGHAT, FQNNGV. The V and J ends lost 2 bases and 6 bases respectively, with 10 bases between them. The CDR3 sequence is 14 residues long. CDR3 bases: TGTGCCAGCAGCTTAATTCAGATTTCCGGGGAGCTGTTTTTT. It yields the protein CASSLIQISGELFF.

The V and J genes are TRBV25-1 and TRBJ2-3, with D maybe TRBD2 (6 bases). V dropped 6 bases and J dropped 0 bases, with 10 bases sitting between them. Germline values: CDR1 MGHDK, CDR2 SYGVNS. There are 14 residues in the CDR3. CDR3 nucleotides: TGTGCCAGCAGCGCAGCGGGTAGCACAGATACGCAGTATTTT. Protein sequence: CASSAAGSTDTQYF.

V gene TRBV6-5 combines with J gene TRBJ1-1; unclear D gene. The CDR3 has 16 amino acids. V was pared by 0 bases and J by 0 bases, with 11 bases between. Germline values: CDR1 MNHEY, CDR2 SVGAGI. The CDR3 sequence is CASSYSRVYMNTEAFF. The CDR3 nucleotides read TGTGCCAGCAGTTACTCGAGGGTCTACATGAACACTGAAGCTTTCTTT.

The chain uses TRBV7-2 and TRBJ2-7; 11 bases are a match to TRBD1. With V trimmed by 5 bases and J by 2 bases, 2 bases remained unmatched. Germline V gene sequence: CDR1 SGHTA, CDR2 FQGNSA. CDR3 length equals 14 residues. The CDR3 coding sequence is TGTGCCAGCAGCACGGACAGGGGGCCCTACGAGCAGTACTTC. It codes for CASSTDRGPYEQYF.

The CDR3 DNA sequence: TGTGCCAGCAGTTTACCCGGGGGCCGGGCTGAAGCTTTCTTT. Protein product: CASSLPGGRAEAFF. The rearrangement joins TRBV28 to TRBJ1-1; TRBD1 is a possible D gene (6 bases). Germline CDR1 is MDHEN and CDR2 is SYDVKM. Trimming took 2 bases from V and 6 from J, leaving 13 bases between them. The CDR3 extends over 14 amino acids.

The CDR3 loop is CASSQGDRANIQYF. The CDR3 region has the DNA TGCGCCAGCAGCCAAGGGGACAGAGCAAACATTCAGTACTTC. The chain couples TRBV4-3 to TRBJ2-4, with 7 bases that match TRBD1. Germline CDR1 LGHNA, CDR2 YSLEER. Unmatched junction bases numbered 3, after V lost 1 base and J lost 6 bases. There are 14 residues in the CDR3.